The rows below give T cell receptor beta chains drawn from one sample of a study of OX40 agonist ivuxolimab in advanced cancers. Data came from immunoSEQ multiplex PCR; TCRdb stores just in-frame clones and leaves some out. The sample carries 65,000 to 85,000 clones, 90% to 95% recorded once. The sample was CD4+ or CD8+ T cells sorted from blood, taken in a trial of the OX40 agonist ivuxolimab. These TCRs come from an adult with an advanced solid tumor such as melanoma, head and neck, liver or kidney cancer. CDR3s include the opening cysteine and the closing phenylalanine or tryptophan. The order of the fields is clone size, J gene, V gene, D gene, CDR3 protein, CDR3 DNA. D genes are given only for firm matches. Not all rows give a size; the values are once, few, many and, for expanded clones, a class.

clone size: once; J gene: TRBJ2-5; V gene: TRBV2; D gene: NA; CDR3 protein: CASSLTSGDRETQYF; CDR3 DNA: TGTGCCAGCAGTTTGACTAGTGGGGACCGAGAGACCCAGTACTTC
clone size: NA; J gene: TRBJ1-6; V gene: TRBV7-9; D gene: NA; CDR3 protein: CASTYDGEHSPLHF; CDR3 DNA: TGTGCCAGCACCTACGATGGGGAACATTCACCCCTCCACTTT
clone size: once; J gene: TRBJ2-7; V gene: TRBV5-1; D gene: NA; CDR3 protein: CASSLTDSYEQYF; CDR3 DNA: TGCGCCAGCAGCCTGACAGATTCCTACGAGCAGTACTTC
clone size: NA; J gene: TRBJ2-3; V gene: TRBV27; D gene: TRBD2; CDR3 protein: CASSLILAGDPTDTQYF; CDR3 DNA: TGTGCCAGCAGTTTAATACTAGCGGGGGACCCCACAGATACGCAGTATTTT
clone size: NA; J gene: TRBJ1-1; V gene: TRBV6-1; D gene: NA; CDR3 protein: CASSKFNLNTEAFF; CDR3 DNA: TGTGCCAGCAGTAAATTCAACCTGAACACTGAAGCTTTCTTT
clone size: NA; J gene: TRBJ2-7; V gene: TRBV6-6; D gene: NA; CDR3 protein: CASSYSDTYEQYF; CDR3 DNA: TGTGCCAGCAGTTACTCGGACACCTACGAGCAGTACTTC
clone size: NA; J gene: TRBJ2-1; V gene: TRBV13; D gene: TRBD2; CDR3 protein: CASRPRLAPTNEQFF; CDR3 DNA: TGTGCCAGCAGACCTCGACTAGCGCCGACTAATGAGCAGTTCTTC
clone size: NA; J gene: TRBJ1-2; V gene: TRBV5-6; D gene: NA; CDR3 protein: CASTHQWGGYTF; CDR3 DNA: TGTGCCAGCACCCACCAGTGGGGTGGCTACACCTTC
clone size: large; J gene: TRBJ1-1; V gene: TRBV4-1; D gene: NA; CDR3 protein: CASSGTEAFF; CDR3 DNA: TGCGCCAGCAGCGGCACTGAAGCTTTCTTT
clone size: NA; J gene: TRBJ2-1; V gene: TRBV27; D gene: NA; CDR3 protein: CASSLSGGRYNEQFF; CDR3 DNA: TGTGCCAGCAGTTTATCAGGGGGGCGATACAATGAGCAGTTCTTC
clone size: NA; J gene: TRBJ2-2; V gene: TRBV5-4; D gene: NA; CDR3 protein: CASSLSGSFSGELFF; CDR3 DNA: TGTGCCAGCAGCTTGAGTGGCTCCTTCTCCGGGGAGCTGTTTTTT
clone size: NA; J gene: TRBJ1-4; V gene: TRBV4-2; D gene: NA; CDR3 protein: CASSQDPLKIATNEKLFF; CDR3 DNA: TGTGCCAGCAGCCAAGACCCCCTGAAGATAGCAACTAATGAAAAACTGTTTTTT
clone size: NA; J gene: TRBJ2-5; V gene: TRBV27; D gene: NA; CDR3 protein: CASSLYLGQETQYF; CDR3 DNA: TGTGCCAGCAGTTTATATTTGGGGCAAGAGACCCAGTACTTC
clone size: NA; J gene: TRBJ2-7; V gene: TRBV6-5; D gene: NA; CDR3 protein: CASSSGLYEQYF; CDR3 DNA: TGTGCCAGCAGTTCCGGTCTCTACGAGCAGTACTTC
clone size: NA; J gene: TRBJ2-2; V gene: TRBV27; D gene: TRBD1; CDR3 protein: CASSLDRGTGELFF; CDR3 DNA: TGTGCCAGCAGTTTGGACAGGGGAACCGGGGAGCTGTTTTTT
clone size: NA; J gene: TRBJ2-1; V gene: TRBV6-5; D gene: NA; CDR3 protein: CASKPQVGVYNEQFF; CDR3 DNA: TGTGCCAGCAAACCGCAGGTGGGGGTATACAATGAGCAGTTCTTC
clone size: NA; J gene: TRBJ1-2; V gene: TRBV13; D gene: NA; CDR3 protein: CASSLGGGPKYGYTF; CDR3 DNA: TGTGCCAGCAGCTTAGGCGGCGGGCCGAAATATGGCTACACCTTC
clone size: NA; J gene: TRBJ1-5; V gene: TRBV7-9; D gene: NA; CDR3 protein: CASSLIKGGQAGNQPQHF; CDR3 DNA: TGTGCCAGCAGCTTAATAAAAGGGGGGCAGGCCGGCAATCAGCCCCAGCATTTT
clone size: NA; J gene: TRBJ2-3; V gene: TRBV27; D gene: NA; CDR3 protein: CASSAHPAGGTDTQYF; CDR3 DNA: TGTGCCAGCAGCGCGCACCCAGCAGGGGGCACAGATACGCAGTATTTT
clone size: NA; J gene: TRBJ1-6; V gene: TRBV13; D gene: NA; CDR3 protein: CASSLNGQDYNSPLHF; CDR3 DNA: TGTGCCAGCAGCTTAAATGGGCAGGACTATAATTCACCCCTCCACTTT
clone size: NA; J gene: TRBJ2-1; V gene: TRBV4-1; D gene: TRBD2; CDR3 protein: CASSQEGWTSPTGNEQFF; CDR3 DNA: TGCGCCAGCAGCCAAGAGGGTTGGACTAGCCCTACAGGCAATGAGCAGTTCTTC
clone size: NA; J gene: TRBJ2-7; V gene: TRBV11-2; D gene: TRBD2; CDR3 protein: CASSLGPSGGRSYEQYF; CDR3 DNA: TGTGCCAGCAGCTTAGGCCCTAGCGGGGGGCGGTCCTACGAGCAGTACTTC
clone size: NA; J gene: TRBJ2-7; V gene: TRBV4-3; D gene: NA; CDR3 protein: CASSSSRGFYEQYF; CDR3 DNA: TGCGCCAGCAGCTCAAGCCGAGGCTTCTACGAGCAGTACTTC
clone size: NA; J gene: TRBJ1-6; V gene: TRBV27; D gene: NA; CDR3 protein: CASSPFLRLYNSPLHF; CDR3 DNA: TGTGCCAGCAGCCCCTTTTTACGGCTTTATAATTCACCCCTCCACTTT
clone size: NA; J gene: TRBJ2-3; V gene: TRBV4-3; D gene: NA; CDR3 protein: CASSQESYSDTQYF; CDR3 DNA: TGCGCCAGCAGCCAAGAGTCGTACTCAGATACGCAGTATTTT
clone size: NA; J gene: TRBJ2-5; V gene: TRBV28; D gene: NA; CDR3 protein: CASSLAEGWETQYF; CDR3 DNA: TGTGCCAGCAGTCTCGCGGAGGGGTGGGAGACCCAGTACTTC
clone size: NA; J gene: TRBJ2-7; V gene: TRBV13; D gene: TRBD1; CDR3 protein: CASSPRDSAPYEQYF; CDR3 DNA: TGTGCCAGCAGCCCCCGGGACAGCGCGCCCTACGAGCAGTACTTC
clone size: once; J gene: TRBJ2-7; V gene: TRBV25-1; D gene: NA; CDR3 protein: CASSAPRNEQYF; CDR3 DNA: TGTGCCAGCAGTGCCCCTCGGAACGAGCAGTACTTC
clone size: NA; J gene: TRBJ2-1; V gene: TRBV11-2; D gene: NA; CDR3 protein: CASSLVGEGADYNEQFF; CDR3 DNA: TGTGCCAGCAGCTTAGTGGGGGAAGGGGCAGATTACAATGAGCAGTTCTTC
clone size: NA; J gene: TRBJ2-7; V gene: TRBV7-9; D gene: TRBD1; CDR3 protein: CASSYSGTGTGYEQYF; CDR3 DNA: TGTGCCAGCAGCTACTCCGGGACAGGAACGGGATACGAGCAGTACTTC
clone size: NA; J gene: TRBJ2-1; V gene: TRBV5-1; D gene: NA; CDR3 protein: CASSAASDYNEQFF; CDR3 DNA: TGCGCCAGCAGCGCGGCTAGCGACTACAATGAGCAGTTCTTC
clone size: NA; J gene: TRBJ2-1; V gene: TRBV19; D gene: TRBD2; CDR3 protein: CASSILVGTSGVGQFF; CDR3 DNA: TGTGCCAGTAGTATCCTGGTGGGGACTAGCGGGGTAGGTCAGTTCTTC
clone size: NA; J gene: TRBJ2-1; V gene: TRBV14; D gene: TRBD2; CDR3 protein: CASSQFWTSGGETYNEQFF; CDR3 DNA: TGTGCCAGCAGCCAATTCTGGACTAGCGGGGGGGAGACCTACAATGAGCAGTTCTTC
clone size: NA; J gene: TRBJ1-4; V gene: TRBV27; D gene: TRBD1; CDR3 protein: CASSLGQLSEKLFF; CDR3 DNA: TGTGCCAGCAGTCTGGGACAGCTCTCTGAAAAACTGTTTTTT
clone size: NA; J gene: TRBJ2-5; V gene: TRBV5-6; D gene: TRBD2; CDR3 protein: CASSLALAGGYQETQYF; CDR3 DNA: TGTGCCAGCAGCTTGGCACTAGCGGGGGGGTACCAAGAGACCCAGTACTTC
clone size: NA; J gene: TRBJ2-1; V gene: TRBV7-3; D gene: TRBD2; CDR3 protein: CASSLSGGALDEQFF; CDR3 DNA: TGTGCCAGCAGCTTGAGCGGGGGGGCCTTGGATGAGCAGTTCTTC
clone size: NA; J gene: TRBJ2-7; V gene: TRBV11-1; D gene: TRBD1; CDR3 protein: CASSFLEGGGYEQYF; CDR3 DNA: TGTGCCAGCAGCTTTCTTGAAGGGGGCGGCTACGAGCAGTACTTC
clone size: NA; J gene: TRBJ2-1; V gene: TRBV11-2; D gene: NA; CDR3 protein: CASSLVGNEQFF; CDR3 DNA: TGTGCCAGCAGCTTAGTCGGGAATGAGCAGTTCTTC
clone size: once; J gene: TRBJ1-1; V gene: TRBV4-1; D gene: NA; CDR3 protein: CASSQGPGTEAFF; CDR3 DNA: TGCGCCAGCAGCCAAGGCCCCGGGACCGAAGCTTTCTTT
clone size: NA; J gene: TRBJ2-1; V gene: TRBV7-9; D gene: NA; CDR3 protein: CASSSGFGDEQFF; CDR3 DNA: TGTGCCAGCAGCTCAGGGTTTGGTGATGAGCAGTTCTTC
clone size: NA; J gene: TRBJ2-7; V gene: TRBV7-8; D gene: NA; CDR3 protein: CASSFRSRSYEQYF; CDR3 DNA: TGTGCCAGCAGCTTCCGCAGCCGATCCTACGAGCAGTACTTC
clone size: NA; J gene: TRBJ2-7; V gene: TRBV5-1; D gene: TRBD1; CDR3 protein: CASSLDRTGGSYEQYF; CDR3 DNA: TGCGCCAGCAGCTTGGATAGGACAGGGGGGTCCTACGAGCAGTACTTC
clone size: NA; J gene: TRBJ2-5; V gene: TRBV7-9; D gene: NA; CDR3 protein: CASSLARGGARETQYF; CDR3 DNA: TGTGCCAGCAGCTTAGCGAGAGGAGGGGCGCGGGAGACCCAGTACTTC
clone size: NA; J gene: TRBJ2-7; V gene: TRBV4-1; D gene: TRBD1; CDR3 protein: CASSPDRRYYEQYF; CDR3 DNA: TGCGCCAGCAGCCCGGACAGGAGATACTACGAGCAGTACTTC
clone size: NA; J gene: TRBJ2-7; V gene: TRBV4-1; D gene: NA; CDR3 protein: CASSRGDSSYEQYF; CDR3 DNA: TGCGCCAGCAGCCGGGGGGACTCTTCCTACGAGCAGTACTTC
clone size: few; J gene: TRBJ1-1; V gene: TRBV5-4; D gene: NA; CDR3 protein: CASSLAGQRPRAFF; CDR3 DNA: TGTGCCAGCAGCTTGGCGGGGCAGCGCCCTAGAGCTTTCTTT
clone size: NA; J gene: TRBJ1-1; V gene: TRBV5-4; D gene: NA; CDR3 protein: CASSLGAVKEAFF; CDR3 DNA: TGTGCCAGCAGCTTGGGGGCAGTGAAGGAAGCTTTCTTT
clone size: NA; J gene: TRBJ2-1; V gene: TRBV7-2; D gene: TRBD2; CDR3 protein: CASSLWERGAYNEQFF; CDR3 DNA: TGTGCCAGCAGCTTATGGGAGCGGGGGGCATACAATGAGCAGTTCTTC
clone size: NA; J gene: TRBJ2-7; V gene: TRBV10-3; D gene: TRBD2; CDR3 protein: CAISERWETSGGHEQYF; CDR3 DNA: TGTGCCATCAGTGAGCGCTGGGAGACTAGCGGGGGACACGAGCAGTACTTC
clone size: NA; J gene: TRBJ2-2; V gene: TRBV4-2; D gene: NA; CDR3 protein: CASSPTGELFF; CDR3 DNA: TGTGCCAGCAGCCCTACCGGGGAGCTGTTTTTT
clone size: NA; J gene: TRBJ2-7; V gene: TRBV5-5; D gene: NA; CDR3 protein: CASSWGYEQYF; CDR3 DNA: TGTGCCAGCAGCTGGGGTTACGAGCAGTACTTC
clone size: NA; J gene: TRBJ1-4; V gene: TRBV5-1; D gene: NA; CDR3 protein: CASSPRGATNEKLFF; CDR3 DNA: TGCGCCAGCAGCCCAAGGGGAGCAACTAATGAAAAACTGTTTTTT
clone size: NA; J gene: TRBJ1-1; V gene: TRBV7-2; D gene: NA; CDR3 protein: CASSLESEGSGTEAFF; CDR3 DNA: TGTGCCAGCAGCTTAGAGTCCGAGGGATCGGGCACTGAAGCTTTCTTT
clone size: NA; J gene: TRBJ1-2; V gene: TRBV5-1; D gene: TRBD1; CDR3 protein: CASSLEPGQLNYGYTF; CDR3 DNA: TGCGCCAGCAGCTTAGAGCCGGGACAGCTAAACTATGGCTACACCTTC